One TCR beta chain is described in this entry. This clonotype showed up just a few times. Its target antigen remains unknown. Base qualities were left out, and no much larger clone turns up one base away. Cut back by 1 base and 2 bases, the V and J ends lie 6 bases apart. As encoded in the germline V gene (reference sequence), CDR1 is LGHDT while CDR2 is YNNKEL. From its cysteine to its phenylalanine, the CDR3 spans 13 amino acids. Only the CDR3 DNA stays, 39 bases, in frame from base 1. The sample is drawn from a study of T cells after yellow fever vaccination (dated by TCRdb to the late 2010s). About the investigation overall: The SMART-Seq v4 Ultra Low Input RNA kit was used to prepare libraries from fractions with low cell numbers. Blood was collected at multiple timepoints before and after primary and secondary immunization, and bulk PBMC replicates and cell subsets were isolated. Two healthy male donors, one aged 18 to 30 and one aged 30 to 40 years, were included in the cohort. To follow T-cell clones before and after primary and booster YFV17D yellow fever vaccination, bulk TCR alpha and beta repertoires were sequenced over time.

On the study overall, not on this receptor specifically: A small share of clonotypes was detected in both CD4 and CD8 compartments, with the overlap likely arising from convergent recombination. Computational filtering was needed because FACS-sorted repertoires could contain abundant contaminating clonotypes from the bulk population. Because only two donors were included in the study, the extent to which the findings can be generalized is limited. After the booster, most clones that had expanded after primary vaccination were detected again (roughly 95% of CD4 and roughly 86% of CD8), suggesting broad maintenance of memory. The secondary T-cell response was weaker than the primary response but faster, peaking on day 5 instead of day 15.

Sequencing took place on an Illumina NovaSeq 6000. TCR cDNA was synthesized by 5'RACE template switching, which introduced a universal primer site and unique molecular identifiers. cDNA synthesis was primed from both the TCR alpha and TCR beta constant segments. Libraries were amplified in two PCR steps, with sample barcodes and sequencing adapters added in the second step. Sequencing of libraries was done on Illumina HiSeq 2500 (2x100 bp) or NovaSeq (2x150 bp). The published analysis was carried out like this. MIGEC handled demultiplexing of reads and collapsing into UMI consensus sequences, while MiXCR performed V(D)J alignment. Vaccine-responding clonotypes were defined with edgeR using replicate PBMC samples, requiring FDR below 0.01 and a log2 fold change above 5 up to day 15. CD4 or CD8 identity was assigned to each bulk clonotype according to whether the clonotype was present at higher abundance in the sequenced CD4 repertoire or the sequenced CD8 repertoire. The public reads were quality trimmed at Q25 with fastp and then assembled into clones with MiXCR by TCRdb, keeping productive beta chains. Rows are unified per CDR3 protein, each entry keeping the most common DNA and genes. The V and J calls follow TCRdb's processing rather than the paper's. The sample table holds some 340,000 distinct CDR3 sequences, of which approximately 12% were seen once. The ten largest make up about 3.5% of the sample.

In the paper's terms, the treatment or condition label means: live attenuated yellow fever vaccine strain. PBMCs were isolated from peripheral blood using a standard Ficoll-Paque protocol. Dynabeads CD4 and CD8 positive selection kits were used to isolate the CD4 and CD8 T-cell fractions. TriZol was used to extract RNA from bulk PBMCs, CD4 and CD8 fractions, and dextramer-positive and dextramer-negative fractions. Sequenced material: CD4+ T cells sorted from PBMCs, taken 45 days after the yellow fever booster vaccination. The TCR comes from a man between 18 and 35 years old who received the YFV17D yellow fever vaccine. The chain was built from TRBV3-1 and TRBJ2-7, with the D segment identity uncertain. The DNA sequence is TGTGCCAGCAGCCAAGGTAGGGCCTACGAGCAGTACTTC. It specifies CASSQGRAYEQYF.